This TCR beta chain was retrieved from a study of T cell responses to AZD1222 COVID-19 vaccine. Study context: Pooling of second doses given at about 4 or about 12 weeks was done.

The study's findings and limits: Spike-specific TCR breadth and depth were elevated following two AZD1222 doses. It was only after the peak T cell response that any repertoires were sampled. Among spike-specific TCRs, nearly half reportedly target unmutated variant regions.

The protocol was immunoSEQ multiplex PCR, while the TCRdb copy is restricted to in-frame clones and leaves out a portion. Altogether 100,000 to 150,000 clones are present, approximately 87% being singletons, with the ten largest covering roughly 10%. A note on this clone: Antigen specificity is unknown.

The sample was peripheral blood, taken on day 0 of AZD1222 vaccination. This sequence was found in an adult in good health.

In nucleotides, the CDR3 is TGTGCCAGCAGTTCATCTTCAGGGGGTCCCTACAATGAGCAGTTCTTC. This sequence encodes CASSSSSGGPYNEQFF. V and J are TRBV6-5 and TRBJ2-1; 7 bases line up with TRBD1. V lost 4 bases to trimming and J lost 2 bases; unmatched junction nucleotides: 8. The CDR3 consists of 16 residues. The germline V gene encodes CDR1 MNHEY and CDR2 SVGAGI.